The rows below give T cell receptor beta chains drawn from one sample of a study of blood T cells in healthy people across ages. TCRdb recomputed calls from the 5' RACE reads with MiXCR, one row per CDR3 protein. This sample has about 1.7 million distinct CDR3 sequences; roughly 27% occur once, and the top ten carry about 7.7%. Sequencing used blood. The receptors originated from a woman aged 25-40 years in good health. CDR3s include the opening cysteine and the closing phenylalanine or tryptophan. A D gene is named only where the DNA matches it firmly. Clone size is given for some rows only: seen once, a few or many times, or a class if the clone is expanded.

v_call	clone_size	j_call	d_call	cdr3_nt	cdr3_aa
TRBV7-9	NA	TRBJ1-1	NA	TGTGCCAGCAGCTACAACAGGGTAGGGGGTGAAGCTTTCTTT	CASSYNRVGGEAFF
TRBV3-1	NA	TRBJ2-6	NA	TGTGCCAGCAGCCAACGGGCCGGGGCCAACGTCCTGACTTTC	CASSQRAGANVLTF
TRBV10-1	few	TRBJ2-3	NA	TGCGCCAGCAGGGGGCAGATCGAGGAAAATACGCAGTATTTT	CASRGQIEENTQYF
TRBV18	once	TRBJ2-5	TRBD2	TGTGCCAGCTCTCACGGCGGGAGGGCGGAGACCCAGTACTTC	CASSHGGRAETQYF
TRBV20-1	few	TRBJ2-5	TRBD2	TGCAGTGCCTGCCGTGGGGCGGGGGGTTCCCAAGAGACCCAGTACTTC	CSACRGAGGSQETQYF
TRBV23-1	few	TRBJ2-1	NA	TGCGCCAGCAGAATGTTGGGACACTTCTCCTACAATGAGCAGTTCTTC	CASRMLGHFSYNEQFF
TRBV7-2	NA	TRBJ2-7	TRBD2	TGTGCCAGCAGCCGCACTAGCGGGAGAGGTAATGAGCAGTACTTC	CASSRTSGRGNEQYF
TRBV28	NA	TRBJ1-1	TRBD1	TGTGCCACCATTCCGGGACAGGGGTCAGTTGAAGCTTTCTTT	CATIPGQGSVEAFF
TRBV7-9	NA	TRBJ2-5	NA	TGTGCCAGCAGCGGCCGATTCGAGACCCAGTACTTC	CASSGRFETQYF
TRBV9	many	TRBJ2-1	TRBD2	TGTGCCAGCAGCGTGGGGACTAGCTCTTACAATGAGCAGTTCTTC	CASSVGTSSYNEQFF
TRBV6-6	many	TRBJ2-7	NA	TGTGCCAGCAATGGGGGGGGCATCTCCTACGAGCAGTACTTC	CASNGGGISYEQYF